This T cell receptor (beta chain) was observed in a study of CD8 T cells in Susac syndrome. A remark on this clonotype: Its cognate antigen is unknown.

Trimming took 6 bases from V and 0 from J, leaving 14 bases between them. CDR1 and CDR2 from the germline V gene are SQVTM and ANQGSEA. The length of the CDR3 is 14 residues. The authors carried out high-throughput sequencing of TCR beta. They applied it to CD8+ and CD4+ T cells obtained from blood. Reverse transcription of about 0.5 to 1 ug RNA used random hexamers. An immunoSEQ multiplex PCR generated amplified TCR beta CDR3 products spanning 54 Vbeta and 13 Jbeta. MiXCR, run by TCRdb on the immunoSEQ multiplex PCR reads, gives a single entry per CDR3 protein. The repertoire consists of about 140,000 distinct CDR3 sequences, with around 95% occurring once and the leading ten covering around 0.15%. General study points: By the study's own acknowledgment, its TCR sequencing and HLA analysis included relatively few individuals.

The sequence was collected from a human donor with Susac syndrome. The sample taken for sequencing was CD4+ T cells from PBMCs. The chain is built from TRBV29-1 and TRBJ1-1; a possible D gene is TRBD1 (6 bases). The CDR3 DNA is TGCAGCGTGCGGACCAGGGGCCTGAACACTGAAGCTTTCTTT. Translating gives CSVRTRGLNTEAFF.